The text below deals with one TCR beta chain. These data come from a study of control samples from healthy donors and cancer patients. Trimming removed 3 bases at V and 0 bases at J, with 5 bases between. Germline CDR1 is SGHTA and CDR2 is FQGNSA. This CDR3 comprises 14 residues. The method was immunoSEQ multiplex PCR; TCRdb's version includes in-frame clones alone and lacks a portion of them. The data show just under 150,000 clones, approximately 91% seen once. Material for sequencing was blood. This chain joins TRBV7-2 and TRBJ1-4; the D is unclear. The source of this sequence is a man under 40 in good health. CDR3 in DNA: TGTGCCAGCAGCTTCAGTACAACTAATGAAAAACTGTTTTTT. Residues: CASSFSTTNEKLFF.